Detailed here is one T cell receptor (beta chain). Only in-frame clones appear in the TCRdb table, and some are missing; sequencing was by immunoSEQ multiplex PCR. The profile covers under 110,000 clones, with about 90% appearing a single time and about 3.1% taken by the ten largest. Germline CDR1 reads SGHRS; CDR2 reads YFSETQ. Trimming took 0 bases from V and 4 from J, leaving 14 bases between them. This CDR3 spans 15 amino acids. The sample belongs to a study of T cell changes during pregnancy in multiple sclerosis. This clonotype originated in a female donor with multiple sclerosis, enrolled in a pregnancy study. This sample comprised peripheral blood, obtained in the second trimester of pregnancy. The chain employs TRBV5-1 and TRBJ2-7; D not certain. In nucleotides, the CDR3 is TGCGCCAGCAGCTTGGCCCCTGGAGTCTCGTACGAGCAGTACTTC. It yields the protein CASSLAPGVSYEQYF.